Listed below are T cell receptor beta chains from one sample, sequenced in a study of cytomegalovirus exposure and HLA in healthy donors. Libraries were prepared by immunoSEQ multiplex PCR; TCRdb keeps only in-frame clonotypes and omits some of them. The table records approximately 91,000 clones, around 73% of them present only once. Sequencing was performed on PBMCs. These receptors were collected from a female donor in good health and CMV-seronegative. Both conserved end residues are part of each CDR3. Each record gives: J gene, D gene, V gene, clone size, CDR3 protein, CDR3 DNA. The D gene is left open where the match is weak. Size values are once, few and many counts, or a class for expanded clones, and some rows have none.

TRBJ2-6 TRBD2 TRBV6-8 - CASSFPSGRYVLTF TGTGCCAGCAGTTTCCCTAGCGGGCGATACGTCCTGACTTTC
TRBJ2-2 - TRBV9 - CASSVGGASGTGELFF TGTGCCAGCAGCGTAGGTGGAGCGTCGGGCACCGGGGAGCTGTTTTTT
TRBJ2-5 TRBD1 TRBV6-5 - CASSYLSDRGQETQYF TGTGCCAGCAGTTACTTGTCCGACAGGGGGCAAGAGACCCAGTACTTC
TRBJ2-7 TRBD2 TRBV7-9 - CASSPRASGAYEQYF TGTGCCAGCAGCCCCCGGGCTAGCGGGGCCTACGAGCAGTACTTC
TRBJ1-1 - TRBV5-4 few CASSPQARGEAFF TGTGCCAGCAGCCCCCAAGCGCGAGGTGAAGCTTTCTTT
TRBJ1-1 - TRBV19 once CASRPTQRAEAFF TGTGCCAGTAGGCCCACACAGAGGGCTGAGGCTTTCTTT
TRBJ1-4 - TRBV7-9 - CASSLGAATNEKLFF TGTGCCAGCAGTTTGGGGGCGGCAACTAATGAAAAACTGTTTTTT
TRBJ1-2 - TRBV6-6 - CASSYTREFYGYTF TGTGCCAGCAGTTACACCCGGGAGTTCTATGGCTACACCTTC
TRBJ2-7 - TRBV5-6 - CASSQGLVSYEQYF TGTGCCAGCAGTCAGGGACTGGTATCCTACGAGCAGTACTTC
TRBJ2-5 - TRBV4-2 - CASSQGGGGQETQYF TGTGCCAGCAGCCAAGGGGGAGGCGGCCAAGAGACCCAGTACTTC
TRBJ2-4 - TRBV20-1 - CSASFPGLLQF TGCAGTGCCAGCTTCCCGGGACTCCTACAATTC
TRBJ2-7 - TRBV5-1 - CASSLDEHYEQYF TGCGCCAGCAGCTTGGACGAACACTACGAGCAGTACTTC
TRBJ2-5 TRBD2 TRBV18 - CASSPPASGEQETQYF TGTGCCAGCTCACCCCCTGCTAGCGGGGAGCAAGAGACCCAGTACTTC
TRBJ2-7 TRBD1 TRBV7-3 few CASSLDGTGDYEQYF TGTGCCAGCAGCTTAGATGGGACAGGGGACTACGAGCAGTACTTC
TRBJ2-1 - TRBV29-1 - CSVEVSSYNEQFF TGCAGCGTTGAGGTGAGCTCCTACAATGAGCAGTTCTTC
TRBJ1-2 - TRBV4-3 - CASSQGQLGNYGYTF TGCGCCAGCAGCCAAGGACAGTTGGGGAACTATGGCTACACCTTC
TRBJ2-7 - TRBV10-2 - CASSEGRYYEQYF TGCGCCAGCAGTGAGGGGAGATACTACGAGCAGTACTTC
TRBJ2-2 TRBD2 TRBV10-3 few CAISESVTSSTGELFF TGTGCCATCAGTGAGTCTGTGACTAGCAGCACCGGGGAGCTGTTTTTT
TRBJ1-6 - TRBV6-6 - CASSYRDRAPNSPLHF TGTGCCAGCAGTTATCGGGATCGGGCCCCTAATTCACCCCTCCACTTT
TRBJ1-4 TRBD1 TRBV27 - CASSPWAGGHEEKLFF TGTGCCAGCAGTCCTTGGGCAGGGGGACATGAGGAAAAACTGTTTTTT
TRBJ2-1 TRBD2 TRBV2 - CASSETSGSSYNEQFF TGTGCCAGCAGTGAAACCAGCGGGAGTTCCTACAATGAGCAGTTCTTC
TRBJ2-1 TRBD2 TRBV10-1 - CASSEGLAGNNEQFF TGCGCCAGCAGTGAAGGACTAGCGGGGAACAATGAGCAGTTCTTC
TRBJ2-1 TRBD1 TRBV9 - CASSVEGQGIEQFF TGTGCCAGCAGCGTAGAGGGACAGGGGATAGAGCAGTTCTTC
TRBJ2-7 TRBD1 TRBV6-1 - CASHKLGQGFGEQYF TGTGCCAGCCACAAATTAGGACAGGGGTTTGGGGAGCAGTACTTC
TRBJ1-2 TRBD1 TRBV4-1 - CASSQLSRGPEDGYTF TGCGCCAGCAGCCAACTGTCCAGGGGGCCGGAAGATGGCTACACCTTC
TRBJ2-3 - TRBV28 - CASSLGQAHTDTQYF TGTGCCAGCAGTTTAGGGCAGGCCCACACAGATACGCAGTATTTT
TRBJ2-7 - TRBV7-6 - CASSLDAAHEQYF TGTGCCAGCAGCTTAGATGCGGCCCACGAGCAGTACTTC
TRBJ2-4 - TRBV6-6 - CASRLPGAKNIQYF TGTGCCAGCAGGCTACCGGGGGCCAAAAACATTCAGTACTTC
TRBJ2-3 - TRBV14 once CASSQPGTDTQYF TGTGCCAGCAGCCAACCCGGCACAGATACGCAGTATTTT
TRBJ1-2 TRBD1 TRBV18 - CASSPGTGDYGYTF TGTGCCAGCTCACCCGGGACAGGGGACTATGGCTACACCTTC
TRBJ2-7 TRBD1 TRBV7-9 few CASSNTGDEQYF TGTGCCAGCAGTAATACAGGGGACGAGCAGTACTTC
TRBJ2-1 TRBD1 TRBV10-3 - CAISGGRGTQIQQFF TGTGCCATCAGTGGGGGCAGGGGGACACAAATCCAGCAGTTCTTC
TRBJ1-2 - TRBV29-1 - CSVGGLDRSF TGCAGCGTTGGCGGCCTTGACAGGTCCTTC
TRBJ2-1 TRBD2 TRBV30 few CAWSTIAGISYNEQFF TGTGCCTGGAGTACTATAGCGGGGATCTCCTACAATGAGCAGTTCTTC
TRBJ2-7 - TRBV28 - CASSWGHLYEQYF TGTGCCAGCAGCTGGGGCCACCTCTACGAGCAGTACTTC
TRBJ2-3 - TRBV9 few CASSPLDTQYF TGTGCCAGCAGCCCCCTAGATACGCAGTATTTT
TRBJ1-1 TRBD1 TRBV18 few CASSPQGGDTEAFF TGTGCCAGCTCACCCCAGGGGGGCGACACTGAAGCTTTCTTT
TRBJ1-1 - TRBV6-6 - CASSYSKQLEAFF TGTGCCAGCAGTTACTCGAAACAGCTTGAAGCTTTCTTT
TRBJ2-7 TRBD2 TRBV7-8 - CASSTGLAGGRMYEQYF TGTGCCAGCAGCACCGGACTAGCGGGAGGACGTATGTACGAGCAGTACTTC
TRBJ1-1 - TRBV9 - CASSGTVYTEAFF TGTGCCAGCAGCGGGACAGTTTACACTGAAGCTTTCTTT
TRBJ2-2 - TRBV6-5 - CASSYSPGTGELFF TGTGCCAGCAGTTACTCGCCGGGCACCGGGGAGCTGTTTTTT